What follows are 8 T cell receptor beta chains derived from one specimen sequenced in a study of graft-versus-host responses after intestinal transplantation. TCRdb's table, derived via immunoSEQ multiplex PCR, lists solely in-frame clones and lacks some. The sample holds 20,000 to 25,000 clones, just over 75% seen once. Graft material was processed, releasing intraepithelial and lamina propria lymphocytes. The specimen comprised ileum tissue, sampled 12 days after intestinal transplant. These receptors came from a human patient who received an intestinal transplant, so some T cells may come from the graft donor.

This clone was observed once. J is TRBJ2-4 and V is TRBV21-1; TRBD2, the D gene given by the table, was not confirmed from the DNA. TRBV21-1 is given as a pseudogene. The CDR3 consists of 17 residues. CDR3 DNA: TGTGCCAGCATCTTAGGCGGGCAGAAACTAGCCAAAAACATTCAGTACTTC. Protein product: CASILGGQKLAKNIQYF.

The V call is TRBV10-3, the J call TRBJ1-2; unclear D gene. This CDR3 comprises 15 residues. Per the germline V gene, CDR1 is ENHRY and CDR2 is SYGVKD. V was clipped by 0 bases and J by 4 bases, with 12 bases between them. The DNA of the CDR3 is TGTGCCATCAGTGAGTCGACAACAGACCTCTATGGCTACACCTTC. It is translated as CAISESTTDLYGYTF.

This clone was observed a few times. CDR3 DNA sequence: TGTGCCAGTAGTATAGATCGCAGGGCCGCGGGGGAGCAGTACTTC. This gives the protein CASSIDRRAAGEQYF. V and J are TRBV19 and TRBJ2-7; D is possibly TRBD2 (6 bases). This CDR3 contains 15 residues. V was shortened by 0 bases and J by 7 bases, with 16 bases between the two germline ends. From germline, CDR1 is LNHDA and CDR2 SQIVND (reference sequence).

This rearrangement joins TRBV4-1 to TRBJ2-1, with D maybe TRBD2 (6 bases). The germline V gene encodes CDR1 MGHRA and CDR2 YSYEKL. CDR3 length: 14 residues. Trimming removed 0 bases at V and 10 bases at J, with 13 bases between. The CDR3 region has the DNA TGCGCCAGCAGCCAAGATCGGGGGTGGGGGGAGCAGTTCTTC. It is translated as CASSQDRGWGEQFF.

The chain is built from TRBV6-5 and TRBJ1-1; unclear D gene. V dropped 7 bases and J dropped 3 bases, with 15 bases sitting between them. This CDR3 contains 14 residues. Per germline, CDR1 MNHEY and CDR2 SVGAGI. The CDR3: CASTWQSSDTEAFF. CDR3 in DNA: TGTGCCAGCACCTGGCAGTCTTCCGACACTGAAGCTTTCTTT.

The chain carries TRBV5-7 and TRBJ1-3; D may be TRBD1 (5 bases). TRBV5-7 is sorted into the ORF group, with uncertain function. V gave up 4 bases and J gave up 6 bases, with 11 bases separating them. The length of the CDR3 is 13 residues. CDR3 nucleotide sequence: TGTGCCAGCAGCCGGGGGTACGAAAACACCATATATTTT. This codes for CASSRGYENTIYF.

In this sample, this clone turned up once. V is TRBV7-2 and J is TRBJ1-3; D is possibly TRBD1 (6 bases). Deletions cut 1 base from V and 0 bases from J, with 7 bases between. This CDR3 is 15 amino acids long. Looked up from germline, CDR1 is SGHTA and CDR2 is FQGNSA. CDR3 loop: CASSLGTVSGNTIYF. Written as DNA, the CDR3 is TGTGCCAGCAGCTTAGGGACAGTCTCTGGAAACACCATATATTTT.

The chain joins TRBV21-1 to TRBJ2-1; TRBD2 was called by the table and not checked on the DNA. TRBV21-1 is designated a pseudogene. The CDR3 spans 12 residues. CDR3 protein: CATLVMNRRGFF. The CDR3 DNA reads TGTGCCACCCTCGTAATGAATCGGAGGGGGTTCTTC.